This T cell receptor (beta chain) was retrieved from a study of neoadjuvant nivolumab and ipilimumab in lung cancer. Worth noting for this clone: The antigen remains undetermined.

This CDR3 is built from 13 residues. CDR1 is SGDLS and CDR2 is YYNGEE in the germline V gene. Trimming removed 7 bases from V and 3 bases from J, with 13 bases in between. Repertoires were generated with immunoSEQ multiplex PCR, while TCRdb's copy carries only in-frame clones and drops some. The sample lists about 18,000 clones, more than 75% occurring once. Whole-study findings and limits: TCR clonality did not significantly correlate with pathologic tumor regression.

The specimen was tumor tissue, collected after neoadjuvant nivolumab, alone or with ipilimumab, at or shortly before surgery. The V gene is TRBV9, the J gene TRBJ1-1; tentative D call: TRBD1 (5 bases). This clonotype was sampled from an adult with non-small cell lung cancer. CDR3: CASGRRGDTEAFF. In DNA form, the CDR3 reads TGTGCCAGCGGACGCCGGGGGGACACTGAAGCTTTCTTT.